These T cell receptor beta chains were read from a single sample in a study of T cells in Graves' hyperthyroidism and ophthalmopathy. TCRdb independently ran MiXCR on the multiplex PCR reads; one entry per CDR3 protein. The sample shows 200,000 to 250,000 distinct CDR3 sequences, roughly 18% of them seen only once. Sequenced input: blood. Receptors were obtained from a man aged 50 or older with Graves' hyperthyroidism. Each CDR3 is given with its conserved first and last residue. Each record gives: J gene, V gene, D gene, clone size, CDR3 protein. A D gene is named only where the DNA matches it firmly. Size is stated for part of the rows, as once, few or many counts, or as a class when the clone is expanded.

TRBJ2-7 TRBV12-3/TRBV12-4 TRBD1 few CASKNRGQVEQYF
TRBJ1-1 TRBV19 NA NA CASSIFAANTEAFF
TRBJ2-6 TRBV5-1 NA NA CASSLLQAAGANVLTF
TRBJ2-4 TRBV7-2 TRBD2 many CASSLGGLAVAKNIQYF
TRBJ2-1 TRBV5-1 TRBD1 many CASRGQGASNEQFF
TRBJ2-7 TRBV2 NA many CASSDGFWEQYF
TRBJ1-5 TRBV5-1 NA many CASSLDGNQPQHF
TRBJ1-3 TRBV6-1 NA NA CASSNLAGGSSGNTIYF
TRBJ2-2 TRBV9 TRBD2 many CASSVGTSGITGELFF
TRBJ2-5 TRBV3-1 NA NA CASSQSWRETQYF
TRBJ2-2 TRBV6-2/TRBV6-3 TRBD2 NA CASSYGRTSGFSLNTGELFF
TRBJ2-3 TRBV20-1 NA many CSAPNSGTQTDTQYF
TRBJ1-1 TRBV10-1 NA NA CASSENLNTEAFF
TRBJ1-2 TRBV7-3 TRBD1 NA CASSIYSGGGGYTF
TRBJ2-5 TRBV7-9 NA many CASSSNSETQYF
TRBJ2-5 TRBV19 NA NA CASSIDLRGGETQYF
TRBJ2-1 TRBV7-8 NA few CASSLALNRWGYNEQFF
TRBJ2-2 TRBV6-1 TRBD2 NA CASVRGSNTGELFF
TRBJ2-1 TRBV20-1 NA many CSARGGGVGSNEQFF
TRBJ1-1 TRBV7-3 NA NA CASSRAVNTEPFF
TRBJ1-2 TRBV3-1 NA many CASSQDPGSFGYTF
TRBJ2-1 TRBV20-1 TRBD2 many CSARVSSGFYNEQFF
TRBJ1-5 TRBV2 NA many CASSDQGRSLTGPQHF
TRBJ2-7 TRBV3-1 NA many CASSQDRYGKYF
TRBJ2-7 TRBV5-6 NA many CASSLVGTETYEQYF
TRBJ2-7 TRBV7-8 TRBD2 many CASRTVAGGRYEQYF
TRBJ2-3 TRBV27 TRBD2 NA CASSWTSVPPDTQYF
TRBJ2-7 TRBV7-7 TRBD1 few CASSFIGTEDYEQYF
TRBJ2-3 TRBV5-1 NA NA CASGTVYTDTQYF
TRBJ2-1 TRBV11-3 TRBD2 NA CASSFWTSGNEQFF
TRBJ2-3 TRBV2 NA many CASNVPGTDTQYF
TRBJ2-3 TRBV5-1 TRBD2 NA CASSLHGTSGADTQYF
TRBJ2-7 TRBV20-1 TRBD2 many CSARGMQRGAGGEQYF
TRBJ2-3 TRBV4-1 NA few CASSQERGGKPDTQYF
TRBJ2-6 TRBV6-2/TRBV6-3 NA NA CASRTTRLGSGANVLTF
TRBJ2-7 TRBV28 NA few CASSLAHSDRAYEQYF
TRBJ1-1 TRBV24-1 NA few CATSDSTGNSRAFF
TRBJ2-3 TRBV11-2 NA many CASSYKAGTQYF
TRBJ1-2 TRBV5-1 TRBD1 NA CASSFRQGNPGYTF
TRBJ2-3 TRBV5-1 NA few CASSLVTLRGLDTQYF
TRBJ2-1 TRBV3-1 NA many CASSHAGGGRSSYNEQFF
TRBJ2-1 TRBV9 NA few CASSVEGNYNEQFF
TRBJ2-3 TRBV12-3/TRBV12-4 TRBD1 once CASSPQDRATDTQYF
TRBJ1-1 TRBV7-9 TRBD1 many CASSPQTGPKEAFF
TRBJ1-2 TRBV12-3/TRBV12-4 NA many CASSRQAYGYTF
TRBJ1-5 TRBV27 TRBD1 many CASSLFGQGDELPQHF
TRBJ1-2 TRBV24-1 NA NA CATSDKVFYGYTF
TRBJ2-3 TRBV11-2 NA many CASSLSVRADTQYF
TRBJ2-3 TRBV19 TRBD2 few CASSTLAESTDTQYF
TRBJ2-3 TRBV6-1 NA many CASRSTSTGTDTQYF
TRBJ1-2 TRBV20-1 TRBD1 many CSARRGQGGISGGYTF